The entry below describes one TCR beta chain. Clinical history as reported by participants underpinned cohort assignment. The repertoire was sequenced with immunoSEQ multiplex PCR; TCRdb's copy has only in-frame clones and lacks some. The table has some 200,000 clones, 82% seen once. The data stem from a study of blood T cell repertoires in COVID-19. Whole-study context: Spain, Italy and the United States supplied samples that represented acute and convalescent COVID-19. T cells, B-cell-depleted T cells, or PBMCs provided the cDNA or gDNA that served as material.

Germline V gene lookup returns CDR1 KGHDR and CDR2 SFDVKD. V lost 5 bases, J lost 3 bases, and 9 bases lay in between. The length of the CDR3 is 14 residues. Sequenced input: PBMCs or T cells enriched from blood (not recorded which). The source is a woman in her sixties with acute COVID-19. The J gene is TRBJ2-2, the V gene TRBV24-1, with D tentatively TRBD1 (5 bases). CDR3 sequence reads: CATSARVYTGELFF. DNA for the CDR3: TGTGCCACCAGTGCCAGGGTGTACACCGGGGAGCTGTTTTTT.